This TCR beta chain derives from a study of T-cell memory formation after mild COVID-19. V was cut by 8 bases and J by 8 bases, with 13 bases left in between. CDR3 length: 13 residues. CDR1 is MNHEY, CDR2 SVGEGT, per germline. TCRdb analysed the 5' RACE reads with MiXCR anew, one entry per CDR3 protein. In the table there are 300,000 to 350,000 distinct CDR3 sequences, over 11% of which are singletons. Study conclusions and caveats: Day 15 to 85 contracting clones showed balanced CD4/CD8; day 15 to 37 expanders favored CD4+.

Concerning this clonotype: Its specificity is not known.

The chain employs TRBV6-2 or TRBV6-3 and TRBJ1-6; D perhaps matches TRBD1 (5 bases). This TCR derives from a man between 18 and 29 years old who had mild COVID-19 (a few samples of this study predate the infection). Cell type and time point are not known. Input material: PBMCs or a T cell subset sorted from them (not recorded which). CDR3 sequence reads: CASGGVGDSPLHF. CDR3 DNA: TGTGCCAGCGGAGGGGTAGGGGATTCACCCCTCCACTTT.